A single sample is the source of the 27 T cell receptor beta chains below, sequenced in a study of T cell responses to AZD1222 COVID-19 vaccine. Repertoires were generated with immunoSEQ multiplex PCR, while TCRdb's copy carries only in-frame clones and drops some. The sample yields under 150,000 clones, approximately 85% seen once. Sequenced material: peripheral blood, taken on day 0 of MenACWY control vaccination. These receptors were taken from an adult in good health.

The chain combines TRBV7-8 with TRBJ1-3; 8 bases match TRBD1. V lost 8 bases, J lost 2 bases, and 5 bases stayed unmatched. The CDR3 has 14 amino acids. The germline V gene encodes CDR1 SGHVS and CDR2 FQNEAQ. As DNA, the CDR3 is TGTGCCAGCGGACAGGGAGGGACTGGAAACACCATATATTTT. Its translation is CASGQGGTGNTIYF. The complete variable domain, with remaining parts taken from reference TRBV7-8 and TRBJ1-3, reads GAGVSQSPRYKVAKRGQDVALRCDPISGHVSLFWYQQALGQGPEFLTYFQNEAQLDKSGLPSDRFFAERPEGSVSTLKIQRTQQEDSAVYLCASGQGGTGNTIYFGEGSWLTVV.

This chain joins TRBV30 and TRBJ1-2; no definite D call. Per germline, CDR1 GTSNPN and CDR2 SVGIG (reference sequence). Trimming pared 5 bases from V and 6 bases from J, leaving 4 bases between. The CDR3 spans 9 residues. The CDR3 sequence is CAWGDGYTF. The CDR3 DNA reads as TGTGCCTGGGGAGATGGCTACACCTTC. The variable domain in full, with the rest retrieved from reference TRBV30 and TRBJ1-2, is SQTIHQWPATLVQPVGSPLSLECTVEGTSNPNLYWYRQAAGRGLQLLFYSVGIGQISSEVPQNLSASRPQDRQFILSSKKLLLSDSGFYLCAWGDGYTFGSGTRLTVV.

The chain is built from TRBV19 and TRBJ2-3; 11 positions match TRBD2. With V trimmed by 6 bases and J by 5 bases, 19 bases remained unmatched. The germline CDR1 and CDR2 sequences are LNHDA and SQIVND (reference sequence). This CDR3 is 19 amino acids long. As DNA, the CDR3 is TGTGCCAGTAGCCCGGATCCTCCTGAACTAGCGGGGGCAGGAGATACGCAGTATTTT. Translated, it gives CASSPDPPELAGAGDTQYF. Using reference TRBV19 and TRBJ2-3 for the parts outside the CDR3, the full variable domain is DGGITQSPKYLFRKEGQNVTLSCEQNLNHDAMYWYRQDPGQGLRLIYYSQIVNDFQKGDIAEGYSVSREKKESFPLTVTSAQKNPTAFYLCASSPDPPELAGAGDTQYFGPGTRLTVL.

The V call is TRBV30, the J call TRBJ1-2; D possibly corresponds to TRBD1 (6 bases). The CDR3 runs 14 residues. Germline V gene lookup returns CDR1 GTSNPN and CDR2 SVGIG (reference sequence). V gave up 2 bases and J gave up 7 bases, with 17 bases separating them. The CDR3 spells CAWSKRQVLSGYTF. For the CDR3, the DNA is TGTGCCTGGAGTAAGAGACAGGTATTAAGTGGCTACACCTTC.

This clone was seen a single time. V gene TRBV19 combines with J gene TRBJ1-1; D unresolved. With 5 bases removed from V and 2 bases from J, the gap between germline ends came to 9 bases. This CDR3 spans 13 amino acids. The germline V gene has CDR1 LNHDA and CDR2 SQIVND (reference sequence). The CDR3 sequence: CASSYGVNTEAFF. Written as DNA, the CDR3 is TGTGCCAGTAGTTACGGGGTAAACACTGAAGCTTTCTTT.

This clone was counted once. The chain recombines TRBV7-9 with TRBJ1-5, with D possibly being TRBD1 (5 bases). From germline, CDR1 is SEHNR and CDR2 FQNEAQ (reference sequence). The CDR3 runs to 17 residues. V was shortened by 4 bases and J by 6 bases, with 22 bases between the two germline ends. The CDR3 bases are TGTGCCAGCAGCTCCCAGATGGCCCGGCAGGGCACTCAGCCCCAGCATTTT. Translating it yields CASSSQMARQGTQPQHF.

The genes are TRBV6-2 or TRBV6-3 and TRBJ1-6, with TRBD1 as a possible D gene (5 bases). Germline V lookup: CDR1 MNHEY, CDR2 SVGEGT. V shed 5 bases and J shed 8 bases, with 19 bases lying between them. The CDR3 contains 16 residues. CDR3 in DNA: TGTGCCAGCAGTACGGGGGACTTTTTAGCCGATTCACCCCTCCACTTT. Translation gives CASSTGDFLADSPLHF.

The rearrangement uses TRBV11-2 and TRBJ2-1, with TRBD1 matching over 8 bases. CDR3 length: 14 amino acids. Germline lookup yields CDR1 SGHAT and CDR2 FQNNGV. V shed 6 bases, J shed 7 bases, and the junction held 8 bases outside the gene matches. In nucleotides, the CDR3 is TGTGCCAGCAGAGTGCAGGGGGCGTCGAATGAGCAGTTCTTC. It is translated as CASRVQGASNEQFF.

The V call is TRBV6-4, the J call TRBJ2-2, with 11 bases identical to TRBD2. Trimming took 9 bases from V and 7 from J; bases not matched to a gene: 10. This CDR3 contains 15 residues. Germline V gene lookup returns CDR1 MRHNA and CDR2 SNTAGT. The DNA of the CDR3 is TGTGCCAGTTCGACTAGCGGGACGATAAGCGGGGAGCTGTTTTTT. Translating gives CASSTSGTISGELFF.

The chain carries TRBV7-2 and TRBJ1-3, with 11 nucleotides matching TRBD1. The junction had 5 bases not matched to a gene; V was cut back by 6 bases and J by 4 bases. There are 15 residues in the CDR3. Germline-derived CDR1 and CDR2 are SGHTA and FQGNSA. The CDR3 region is CASSSGQGDGNTIYF. CDR3 sequence (DNA): TGTGCCAGCAGTTCGGGACAGGGGGACGGAAACACCATATATTTT.

The V gene is TRBV14, the J gene TRBJ2-6, with a possible D match to TRBD1 (6 bases). Trimming pared 2 bases from V and 11 bases from J, leaving 13 bases between. The CDR3 totals 14 residues. Germline CDR1 and CDR2: SGHDN and FVKESK. Here the CDR3 reads CASSQTGIPHVLTF. In DNA, the CDR3 is TGTGCCAGCAGCCAAACAGGGATACCCCACGTCCTGACTTTC.

This chain uses TRBV7-9 with TRBJ2-1; 9 bases fit TRBD1. The V gene's germline CDR1 is SEHNR and CDR2 FQNEAQ (reference sequence). J gave up 5 bases and V 4 bases, and 3 bases lay outside the gene matches. This CDR3 has 14 residues. The CDR3 DNA follows: TGTGCCAGCAGCTCCTGGGACAGGGACAATGAGCAGTTCTTC. The encoded protein is CASSSWDRDNEQFF.

This clone was found a few times. The gene calls are TRBV4-1 and TRBJ1-5; TRBD1 agrees at 8 bases. CDR3 length: 16 amino acids. Losses at the gene ends were 2 bases for V and 3 bases for J; bases not matched to a gene: 6. The germline V gene has CDR1 MGHRA and CDR2 YSYEKL. The CDR3 DNA follows: TGCGCCAGCAGCCAATTACAGGGGGAGGTCAATCAGCCCCAGCATTTT. Amino acids: CASSQLQGEVNQPQHF.

The gene calls are TRBV7-6 and TRBJ1-4; D call uncertain. V gave up 5 bases and J gave up 7 bases, with 17 bases separating them. The germline CDR1 and CDR2 sequences are SGHVS and FNYEAQ. The CDR3 extends over 15 amino acids. In DNA form, the CDR3 reads TGTGCCAGCAGCCCAGTAGATTCGATCGGTGAAAAACTGTTTTTT. The encoded protein is CASSPVDSIGEKLFF.

J is TRBJ1-2 and V is TRBV6-1; D not certain. Germline values: CDR1 MNHNS, CDR2 SASEGT. The V gene lost 5 bases and the J gene lost 2 bases, with 9 bases spanning the gap. The CDR3 extends over 13 amino acids. This CDR3 reads CASSYEGNYGYTF. The CDR3 DNA sequence: TGTGCCAGCAGTTATGAGGGAAACTATGGCTACACCTTC.

The chain recombines TRBV7-9 with TRBJ2-7, with TRBD1 matching 9 bases. CDR1 and CDR2 from the germline V gene are SEHNR and FQNEAQ (reference sequence). Trimming cost V 10 bases and J 0 bases; bases outside gene matches: 13. CDR3 length: 16 residues. CDR3 residues: CAIRPAGTGNSYEQYF. The DNA of the CDR3 is TGTGCCATCCGCCCTGCCGGGACAGGGAACTCCTACGAGCAGTACTTC.

The DNA for the CDR3 is TGTGCCAGTAGTCTAACACCCAGAGACAGGGGCAATAATTCACCCCTCCACTTT. Amino acid sequence: CASSLTPRDRGNNSPLHF. V is TRBV19 and J is TRBJ1-6; 8 bases are a match to TRBD1. With V trimmed by 5 bases and J by 5 bases, 14 bases remained unmatched. Germline V gene lookup returns CDR1 LNHDA and CDR2 SQIVND (reference sequence). The length of the CDR3 is 18 residues. The variable domain in full, completed from reference TRBV19 and TRBJ1-6, reads DGGITQSPKYLFRKEGQNVTLSCEQNLNHDAMYWYRQDPGQGLRLIYYSQIVNDFQKGDIAEGYSVSREKKESFPLTVTSAQKNPTAFYLCASSLTPRDRGNNSPLHFGNGTRLTVT.

The gene calls are TRBV28 and TRBJ1-1, with D tentatively TRBD1 (6 bases). Per germline, CDR1 MDHEN and CDR2 SYDVKM. V lost 3 bases to trimming and J lost 1 base, with 12 bases between them. The CDR3 length is 15 residues. The CDR3 here is CASSFQQGRNTEAFF. The CDR3 nucleotides read TGTGCCAGCAGTTTTCAACAGGGTCGGAACACTGAAGCTTTCTTT.

The CDR3 is CATKPFLGYEQYF. The CDR3 DNA is TGTGCCACCAAACCTTTTCTCGGGTACGAGCAGTACTTC. J is TRBJ2-7 and V is TRBV2; D remains ambiguous. Per the germline V gene, CDR1 is SNHLY and CDR2 is FYNNEI. This CDR3 contains 13 residues. Trimming took 10 bases from V and 4 from J, leaving 17 bases between them.

This chain joins TRBV20-1 and TRBJ2-5, with D unclear. The CDR3 totals 11 residues. V was clipped by 2 bases and J by 5 bases, with 6 bases between them. Germline CDR1 DFQATT, CDR2 SNEGSKA (reference sequence). The CDR3 region is CSARRSETQYF. CDR3 nucleotides: TGCAGTGCTAGACGGAGCGAGACCCAGTACTTC.

The J gene is TRBJ1-6, the V gene TRBV11-2; 7 nucleotides match TRBD1. The germline gives CDR1 SGHAT, CDR2 FQNNGV. The CDR3 has 15 amino acids. Germline trimming cut 4 bases from V and 2 bases from J; bases unmatched to any gene: 2. CDR3 in DNA: TGTGCCAGCAGCTCAGGACAGGCCTATAATTCACCCCTCCACTTT. Amino acids: CASSSGQAYNSPLHF. Together with reference TRBV11-2 and TRBJ1-6, the CDR3 gives the full variable domain: EAGVAQSPRYKIIEKRQSVAFWCNPISGHATLYWYQQILGQGPKLLIQFQNNGVVDDSQLPKDRFSAERLKGVDSTLKIQPAKLEDSAVYLCASSSGQAYNSPLHFGNGTRLTVT.

The chain carries TRBV19 and TRBJ2-7; 9 nucleotides line up with TRBD1. Germline CDR1 LNHDA, CDR2 SQIVND (reference sequence). The CDR3 runs to 14 residues. The V gene end was trimmed by 5 bases and the J gene end by 0 bases; junction bases not matched to a gene: 2. The CDR3 spells CASSVTGGSYEQYF. The DNA for the CDR3 is TGTGCCAGTAGTGTGACAGGGGGCTCCTACGAGCAGTACTTC.

The CDR3, as DNA: TGCGCCAGCAGCCTACGGGACAGGGCTGAAAAACTGTTTTTT. Encoded protein: CASSLRDRAEKLFF. V usage is TRBV4-1 and J usage is TRBJ1-4, with TRBD1 matching 9 bases. This CDR3 has 14 amino acids. Germline V gene sequence: CDR1 MGHRA, CDR2 YSYEKL. The J segment lost 7 bases and the V segment lost 4 bases, leaving 4 bases of the junction unmatched.

V is TRBV6-2 or TRBV6-3 and J is TRBJ1-1; unclear D gene. Germline V lookup: CDR1 MNHEY, CDR2 SVGEGT. This CDR3 region has 14 residues. V was cut by 0 bases and J by 1 base, with 6 bases left in between. CDR3 protein: CASSYSTGNTEAFF. CDR3 in DNA: TGTGCCAGCAGTTACTCGACCGGGAACACTGAAGCTTTCTTT.

The chain recombines TRBV10-3 with TRBJ1-1; 8 bases are shared with TRBD1. The germline V gene encodes CDR1 ENHRY and CDR2 SYGVKD. The CDR3 has 12 amino acids. The J segment lost 7 bases and the V segment lost 11 bases, leaving 9 bases of the junction unmatched. CDR3 residues: CASRQGANEAFF. Here the CDR3 DNA reads TGTGCCTCAAGGCAGGGGGCGAATGAAGCTTTCTTT.

This chain uses TRBV11-2 with TRBJ2-2, with a weak D call TRBD2 (5 bases). The CDR3 totals 15 residues. Germline-derived CDR1 and CDR2 are SGHAT and FQNNGV. V was pared by 2 bases and J by 5 bases, with 12 bases between. The CDR3 reads CASSLPPTITGELFF. For the CDR3, the DNA is TGTGCCAGCAGCTTACCCCCGACTATTACCGGGGAGCTGTTTTTT.

This clone has more than one count but fewer than ten. V gene TRBV7-2 combines with J gene TRBJ1-2; perhaps TRBD1 as D (5 bases). Germline CDR1 SGHTA, CDR2 FQGNSA. The CDR3 length is 15 residues. Between the trimmed V and J ends, which lost 7 bases and 5 bases, there was a span of 20 bases. CDR3 protein: CASTRAGTQLYGYTF. The CDR3 DNA reads as TGTGCCAGCACAAGGGCGGGGACCCAGCTTTATGGCTACACCTTC.